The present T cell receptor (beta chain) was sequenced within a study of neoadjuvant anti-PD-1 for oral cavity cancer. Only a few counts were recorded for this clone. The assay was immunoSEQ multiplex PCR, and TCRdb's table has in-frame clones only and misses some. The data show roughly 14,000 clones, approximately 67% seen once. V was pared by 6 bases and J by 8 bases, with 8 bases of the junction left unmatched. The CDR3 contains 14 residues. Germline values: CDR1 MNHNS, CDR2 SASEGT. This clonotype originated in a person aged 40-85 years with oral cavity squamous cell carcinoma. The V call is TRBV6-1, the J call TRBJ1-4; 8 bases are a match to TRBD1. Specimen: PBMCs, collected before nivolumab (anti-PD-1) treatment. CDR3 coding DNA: TGTGCCAGCAGAGACAGGGGTTGGGGAGAAAAACTGTTTTTT. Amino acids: CASRDRGWGEKLFF.